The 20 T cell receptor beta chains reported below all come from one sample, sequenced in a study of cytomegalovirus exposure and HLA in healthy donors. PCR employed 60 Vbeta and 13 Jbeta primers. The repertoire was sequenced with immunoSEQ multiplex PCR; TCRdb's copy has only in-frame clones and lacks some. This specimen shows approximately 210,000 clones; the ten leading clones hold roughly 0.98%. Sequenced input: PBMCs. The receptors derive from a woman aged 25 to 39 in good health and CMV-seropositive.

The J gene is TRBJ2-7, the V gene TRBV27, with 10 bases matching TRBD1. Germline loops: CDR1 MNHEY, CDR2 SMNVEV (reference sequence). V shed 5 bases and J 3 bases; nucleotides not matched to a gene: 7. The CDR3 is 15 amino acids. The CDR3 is CASSPWGQGIYEQYF. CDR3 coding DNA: TGTGCCAGCAGTCCGTGGGGACAGGGGATCTACGAGCAGTACTTC.

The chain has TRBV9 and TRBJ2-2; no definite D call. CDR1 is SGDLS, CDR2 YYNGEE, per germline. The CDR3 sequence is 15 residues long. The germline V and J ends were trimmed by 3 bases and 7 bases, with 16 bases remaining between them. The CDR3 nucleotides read TGTGCCAGCAGCGCCCCCCCTCCTACCATCGGGGAGCTGTTTTTT. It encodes CASSAPPPTIGELFF. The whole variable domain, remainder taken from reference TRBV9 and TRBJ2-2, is DSGVTQTPKHLITATGQRVTLRCSPRSGDLSVYWYQQSLDQGLQFLIQYYNGEERAKGNILERFSAQQFPDLHSELNLSSLELGDSALYFCASSAPPPTIGELFFGEGSRLTVL.

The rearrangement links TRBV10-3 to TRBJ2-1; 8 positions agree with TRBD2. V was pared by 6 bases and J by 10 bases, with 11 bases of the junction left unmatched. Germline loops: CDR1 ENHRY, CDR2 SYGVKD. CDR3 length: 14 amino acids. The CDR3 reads CAIRGTGGAEEQFF. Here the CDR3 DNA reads TGTGCCATCAGGGGGACGGGAGGGGCCGAGGAGCAGTTCTTC.

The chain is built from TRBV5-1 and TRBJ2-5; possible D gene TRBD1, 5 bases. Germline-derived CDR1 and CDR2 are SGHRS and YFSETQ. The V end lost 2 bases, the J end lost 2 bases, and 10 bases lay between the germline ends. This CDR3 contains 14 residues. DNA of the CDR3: TGCGCCAGCAGCTTAGGGGCCCAACAAGAGACCCAGTACTTC. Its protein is CASSLGAQQETQYF.

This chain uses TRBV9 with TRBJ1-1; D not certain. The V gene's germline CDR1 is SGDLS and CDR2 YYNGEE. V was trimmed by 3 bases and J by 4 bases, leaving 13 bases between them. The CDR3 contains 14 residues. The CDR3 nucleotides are TGTGCCAGCAGCGGGGAGACTCGGGGCACTGAAGCTTTCTTT. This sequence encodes CASSGETRGTEAFF. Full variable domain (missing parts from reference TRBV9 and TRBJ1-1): DSGVTQTPKHLITATGQRVTLRCSPRSGDLSVYWYQQSLDQGLQFLIQYYNGEERAKGNILERFSAQQFPDLHSELNLSSLELGDSALYFCASSGETRGTEAFFGQGTRLTVV.

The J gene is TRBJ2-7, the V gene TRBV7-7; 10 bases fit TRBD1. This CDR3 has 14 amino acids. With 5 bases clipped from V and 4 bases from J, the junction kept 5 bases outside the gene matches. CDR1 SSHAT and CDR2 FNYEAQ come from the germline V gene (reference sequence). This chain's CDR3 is CASSPGTGAYEQYF. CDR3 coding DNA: TGTGCCAGCAGCCCAGGGACAGGGGCGTACGAGCAGTACTTC.

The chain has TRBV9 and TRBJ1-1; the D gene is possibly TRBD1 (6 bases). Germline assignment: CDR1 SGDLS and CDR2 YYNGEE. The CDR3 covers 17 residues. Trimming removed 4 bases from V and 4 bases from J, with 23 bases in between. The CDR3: CASSLSGGQGLSTEAFF. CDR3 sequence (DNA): TGTGCCAGCAGCTTAAGCGGGGGCCAGGGTCTGAGCACTGAAGCTTTCTTT.

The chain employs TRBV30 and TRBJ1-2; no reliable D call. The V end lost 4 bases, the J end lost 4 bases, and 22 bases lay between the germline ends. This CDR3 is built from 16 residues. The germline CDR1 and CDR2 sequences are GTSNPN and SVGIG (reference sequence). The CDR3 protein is CAWKSLGPTEFYGYTF. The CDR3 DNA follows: TGTGCCTGGAAGTCGCTGGGCCCAACCGAATTCTATGGCTACACCTTC.

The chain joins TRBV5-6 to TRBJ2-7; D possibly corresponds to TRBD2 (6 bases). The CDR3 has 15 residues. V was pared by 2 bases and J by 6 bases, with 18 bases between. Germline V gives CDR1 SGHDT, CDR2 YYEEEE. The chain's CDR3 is CASSLGTWGGFEQYF. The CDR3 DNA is TGTGCCAGCAGCTTAGGCACCTGGGGAGGCTTCGAGCAGTACTTC.

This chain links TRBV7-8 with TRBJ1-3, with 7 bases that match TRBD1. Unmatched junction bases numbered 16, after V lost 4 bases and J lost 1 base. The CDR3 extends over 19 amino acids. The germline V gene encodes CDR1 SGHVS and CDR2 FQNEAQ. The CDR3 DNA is TGTGCCAGCAGCTCCCGGGACAGATCCTGGAACCCTTCTGGAAACACCATATATTTT. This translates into CASSSRDRSWNPSGNTIYF.

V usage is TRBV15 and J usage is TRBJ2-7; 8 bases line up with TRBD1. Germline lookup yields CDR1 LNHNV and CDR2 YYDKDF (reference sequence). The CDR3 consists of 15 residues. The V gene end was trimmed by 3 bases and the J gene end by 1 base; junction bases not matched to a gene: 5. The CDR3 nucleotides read TGTGCCACCAGCAGGGACAGGGCGCTTTCCTACGAGCAGTACTTC. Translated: CATSRDRALSYEQYF.

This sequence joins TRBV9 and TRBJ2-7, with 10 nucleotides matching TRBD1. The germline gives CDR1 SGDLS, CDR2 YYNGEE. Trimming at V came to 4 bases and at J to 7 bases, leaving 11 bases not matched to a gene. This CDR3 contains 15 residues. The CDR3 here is CASSPWDRGAGEQYF. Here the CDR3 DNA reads TGTGCCAGCAGCCCCTGGGACAGGGGAGCGGGGGAGCAGTACTTC.

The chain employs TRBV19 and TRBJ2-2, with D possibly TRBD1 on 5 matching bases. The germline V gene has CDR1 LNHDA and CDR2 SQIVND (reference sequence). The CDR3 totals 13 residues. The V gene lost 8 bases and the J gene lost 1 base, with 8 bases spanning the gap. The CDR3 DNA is TGTGCCAGTTGGGGCGGGAACACCGGGGAGCTGTTTTTT. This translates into CASWGGNTGELFF.

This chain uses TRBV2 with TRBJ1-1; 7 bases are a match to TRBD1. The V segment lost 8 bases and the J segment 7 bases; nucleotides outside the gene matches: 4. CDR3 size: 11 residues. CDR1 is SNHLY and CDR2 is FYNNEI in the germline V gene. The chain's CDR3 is CASRRDSEAFF. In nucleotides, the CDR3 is TGTGCCAGCCGGCGGGACAGTGAAGCTTTCTTT.

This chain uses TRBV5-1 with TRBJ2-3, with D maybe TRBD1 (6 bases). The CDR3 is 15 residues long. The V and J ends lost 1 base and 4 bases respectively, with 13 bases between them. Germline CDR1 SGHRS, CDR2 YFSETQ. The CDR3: CASSLREGGADTQYF. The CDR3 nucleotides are TGCGCCAGCAGCTTGAGAGAAGGGGGAGCAGATACGCAGTATTTT.

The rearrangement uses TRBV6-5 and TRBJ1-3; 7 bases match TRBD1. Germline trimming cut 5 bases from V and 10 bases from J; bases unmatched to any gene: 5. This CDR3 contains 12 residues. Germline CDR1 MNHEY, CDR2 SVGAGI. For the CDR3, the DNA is TGTGCCAGCAGTGGCATGACAGGGACCATATATTTT. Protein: CASSGMTGTIYF.

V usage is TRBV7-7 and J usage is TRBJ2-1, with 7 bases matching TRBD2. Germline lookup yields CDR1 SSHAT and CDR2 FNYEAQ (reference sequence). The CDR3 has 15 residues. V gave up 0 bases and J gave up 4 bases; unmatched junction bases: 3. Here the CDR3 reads CASSLAGGPYNEQFF. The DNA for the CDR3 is TGTGCCAGCAGCTTAGCGGGAGGGCCTTACAATGAGCAGTTCTTC.

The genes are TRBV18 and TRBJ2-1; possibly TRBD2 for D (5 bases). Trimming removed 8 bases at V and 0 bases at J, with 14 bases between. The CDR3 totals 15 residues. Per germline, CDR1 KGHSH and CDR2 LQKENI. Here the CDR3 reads CASALGISSYNEQFF. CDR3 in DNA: TGTGCCAGCGCCCTCGGGATTAGCTCCTACAATGAGCAGTTCTTC. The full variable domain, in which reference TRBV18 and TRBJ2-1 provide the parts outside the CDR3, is NAGVMQNPRHLVRRRGQEARLRCSPMKGHSHVYWYRQLPEEGLKFMVYLQKENIIDESGMPKERFSAEFPKEGPSILRIQQVVRGDSAAYFCASALGISSYNEQFFGPGTRLTVL.

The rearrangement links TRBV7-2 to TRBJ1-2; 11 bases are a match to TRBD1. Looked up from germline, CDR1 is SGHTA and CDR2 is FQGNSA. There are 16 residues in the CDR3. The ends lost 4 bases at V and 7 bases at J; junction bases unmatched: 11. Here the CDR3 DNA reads TGTGCCAGCAGCTCCATCCGGACAGGGGGCGCGGGTGGCTACACCTTC. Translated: CASSSIRTGGAGGYTF.

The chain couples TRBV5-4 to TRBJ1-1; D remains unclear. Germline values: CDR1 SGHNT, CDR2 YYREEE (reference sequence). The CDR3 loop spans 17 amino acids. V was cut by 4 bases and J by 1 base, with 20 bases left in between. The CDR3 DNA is TGTGCCAGCAGCCCGGTCGGGTTTACCGTTACGAACACTGAAGCTTTCTTT. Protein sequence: CASSPVGFTVTNTEAFF.